This T cell receptor (beta chain) originates from a study of control samples from healthy donors and cancer patients. CDR3 length equals 15 residues. V was clipped by 5 bases and J by 6 bases; unmatched bases: 9. Germline CDR1 SGHTA, CDR2 FQGTGA. Some clones are missing from TCRdb's copy, which holds only in-frame ones; the method was immunoSEQ multiplex PCR. The sample has under 140,000 clones; roughly 88% are singletons. The clonotype originates from a woman aged 55-75 years with lung cancer. The sequenced sample consisted of PBMCs. The chain employs TRBV7-3 and TRBJ1-5; 8 nucleotides agree with TRBD1. CDR3: CASSRYQGAGQPQHF. CDR3 DNA: TGTGCCAGCAGCCGATACCAGGGGGCCGGTCAGCCCCAGCATTTT.